This T cell receptor beta chain was observed in a study of cytomegalovirus exposure and HLA in healthy donors. General observations from the study: Most TCR beta V segments were productive about 87% or about 30% of the time in an earlier analysis.

As to this clone: Its target is unknown.

The CDR3 runs 16 residues. V shed 3 bases and J shed 1 base, with 13 bases lying between them. Germline V lookup: CDR1 SGHTA, CDR2 FQGNSA. The PCR was carried out with 60 Vbeta primers and 13 Jbeta primers. Generated by immunoSEQ multiplex PCR, the TCRdb table keeps only in-frame clones and is missing some. This table holds about 180,000 clones, around 76% found once. The V call is TRBV7-2, the J call TRBJ1-5, with a possible D match to TRBD1 (5 bases). The TCR comes from a woman in her twenties or thirties in good health and CMV-seropositive. Specimen: PBMCs. In DNA, the CDR3 is TGTGCCAGCAGCTTGGGGGGGGGTTGGAGCAATCAGCCCCAGCATTTT. Its protein is CASSLGGGWSNQPQHF.